The 17 T cell receptor beta chains listed next were all sequenced from one sample in a study of CD8+CD57+ T cells in acquired aplastic anemia. Genomic DNA constituted the template upon which TCR beta VDJ and CDR3 profiling was performed. TCRdb re-analysed the reads in MiXCR, keeping a single row per CDR3 protein. The table shows a few hundred thousand distinct CDR3 sequences, with 65% to 80% occurring only once. Specimen: sorted CD4+, CD8+, or CD8+CD57+ T cells (not recorded which) from PBMCs. The receptors derive from a human donor in good health, serving as a control.

The chain recombines TRBV20-1 with TRBJ2-3; D not certain. CDR3 length: 12 residues. Trimming pared 2 bases from V and 5 bases from J, leaving 8 bases between. Germline V lookup: CDR1 DFQATT, CDR2 SNEGSKA (reference sequence). The CDR3 region is CSARQLGDTQYF. The CDR3 bases are TGCAGTGCTAGACAACTCGGAGATACGCAGTATTTT.

V is TRBV12-3 or TRBV12-4 and J is TRBJ2-5; tentative D call: TRBD1 (5 bases). The CDR3 totals 16 residues. V lost 6 bases, J lost 1 base, and 18 bases lay in between. This CDR3 is CASRDSDTLLQETQYF. CDR3 DNA sequence: TGTGCCAGCAGAGACAGCGATACCCTTCTCCAAGAGACCCAGTACTTC.

This clonotype showed up just once. The chain joins TRBV6-5 to TRBJ2-7; 11 bases align to TRBD2. Germline V gene data show CDR1 as MNHEY and CDR2 as SVGAGI. V lost 0 bases, J lost 0 bases, and 1 base stayed unmatched. There are 16 residues in the CDR3. The DNA for the CDR3 is TGTGCCAGCAGTTACTCAACTAGCGGGAGCTCCTACGAGCAGTACTTC. It translates to CASSYSTSGSSYEQYF.

V is TRBV30 and J is TRBJ2-6, with D perhaps TRBD1 or TRBD2 (6 bases each). CDR1 and CDR2 (germline): GTSNPN, SVGIG (reference sequence). This CDR3 has 16 amino acids. Trimming left V 4 bases short and J 2 bases short, with 15 bases between. The CDR3 DNA sequence: TGTGCCTGGACCGGGGGCGCATTTCCTGGGGCCAACGTCCTGACTTTC. This sequence encodes CAWTGGAFPGANVLTF.

This chain uses TRBV7-2 with TRBJ1-5; no definite D call. The CDR3 is 15 residues long. The germline V gene encodes CDR1 SGHTA and CDR2 FQGNSA. V gave up 6 bases and J gave up 0 bases, with 12 bases separating them. The CDR3 loop is CASRPVSASNQPQHF. As DNA, the CDR3 is TGTGCCAGCAGGCCAGTTTCGGCTAGCAATCAGCCCCAGCATTTT.

This chain links TRBV24-1 with TRBJ2-7; 9 bases line up with TRBD1. The J call may be faulty, since TRBJ2-1 better matches the DNA end. The CDR3 has 16 amino acids. Germline V gene data show CDR1 as KGHDR and CDR2 as SFDVKD. The CDR3 bases are TGTGCCACCAGTGATAATACAGGGGGCCGGGCGAATGAGCAGTTCTTC. Translated, it gives CATSDNTGGRANEQFF.

In regard to this clonotype: The junction shows a germline mismatch at one end, possibly a read error. The genes are TRBV7-9 and TRBJ2-2; perhaps TRBD2 as D (5 bases). The CDR3 has 14 amino acids. Germline CDR1 SEHNR, CDR2 FQNEAQ (reference sequence). The CDR3 coding sequence is TGTGCCAGCAGCCCTCTCGGGCAGACCGGGGAGCTGCTTTTT. As protein: CASSPLGQTGELLF.

The CDR3 DNA follows: TGTGCCAGCGGCAGGGCCCCTGGGGCCAACGTCCTGACTTTC. This gives the protein CASGRAPGANVLTF. The rearrangement links TRBV6-1 to TRBJ2-6, with D perhaps TRBD1 (5 bases). The germline CDR1 and CDR2 sequences are MNHNS and SASEGT. This CDR3 has 14 amino acids. V shed 8 bases and J shed 2 bases, with 10 bases lying between them.

V is TRBV20-1 and J is TRBJ1-2; D gene uncertain. Germline CDR1 and CDR2: DFQATT and SNEGSKA (reference sequence). The CDR3 contains 18 residues. V lost 5 bases to trimming and J lost 4 bases, with 29 bases between them. CDR3 loop: CSAARRSRVQSLSYGYTF. The CDR3 DNA reads TGCAGTGCTGCTAGGAGGTCTAGGGTACAGAGCCTTAGCTATGGCTACACCTTC.

With respect to this clonotype: A junction end diverges from the germline sequence, so it may reflect a read error. The chain is built from TRBV9 and TRBJ2-3; TRBD2 matches 9 bases. The germline CDR1 and CDR2 sequences are SGDLS and YYNGEE. The CDR3 has 17 amino acids. The CDR3 sequence is CTSSARPAGGEEYTQYF. DNA for the CDR3: TGTACCAGCAGTGCGAGACCAGCGGGGGGCGAGGAGTATACGCAGTATTTT.

The CDR3 loop reads CASSFGTDKQGFTF. For the CDR3, the DNA is TGTGCCAGCAGCTTCGGGACAGATAAGCAGGGCTTTACCTTC. The chain employs TRBV7-2 and TRBJ1-2; 7 bases map to TRBD1. CDR3 length: 14 amino acids. Germline lookup yields CDR1 SGHTA and CDR2 FQGNSA. With V trimmed by 3 bases and J by 14 bases, 15 bases remained unmatched.

In this sample, this clonotype turned up a few times. This chain joins TRBV2 and TRBJ1-4; no definite D call. The V gene's germline CDR1 is SNHLY and CDR2 FYNNEI. The ends were cut back, 7 bases at V and 5 bases at J, with 17 bases in the middle. This CDR3 is built from 15 residues. The CDR3 nucleotides read TGTGCCAGCACTGTCTACCTTCTAGGAAATGAAAAACTGTTTTTT. Amino acids: CASTVYLLGNEKLFF.

This clonotype was recorded at least ten times. V is TRBV3-1 and J is TRBJ1-5, with D perhaps matching TRBD1 (6 bases). Germline CDR1 is LGHDT and CDR2 is YNNKEL (reference sequence). Trimming pared 3 bases from V and 9 bases from J, leaving 15 bases between. CDR3 length: 14 residues. In DNA form, the CDR3 reads TGTGCCAGCAGCCAGGGTGGGACACTGCGGCCCCAGCATTTT. Translated: CASSQGGTLRPQHF.

The chain carries TRBV5-1 and TRBJ2-7; 10 nucleotides agree with TRBD1. Germline trimming cut 4 bases from V and 6 bases from J; bases unmatched to any gene: 7. The germline CDR1 and CDR2 sequences are SGHRS and YFSETQ. There are 14 residues in the CDR3. The CDR3 region is CASSLGQGVVEQYF. CDR3 nucleotide sequence: TGCGCCAGCAGCCTAGGACAGGGGGTCGTCGAGCAGTACTTC.

This clonotype was seen many times. The chain carries TRBV6-5 and TRBJ1-6, with D perhaps TRBD1 (6 bases). The CDR3 extends over 12 amino acids. Trimming removed 10 bases at V and 6 bases at J, with 10 bases between. CDR1 and CDR2 from the germline V gene are MNHEY and SVGAGI. CDR3: CAIGQSNSPLHF. Here the CDR3 DNA reads TGTGCCATCGGACAGTCTAATTCACCCCTCCACTTT.

On this clonotype: A much larger clone differs by one base, so this may be a read error. This sequence joins TRBV6-1 and TRBJ1-4, with a weak D call TRBD1 (6 bases). CDR3 size: 13 residues. With 9 bases removed from V and 12 bases from J, the gap between germline ends came to 20 bases. CDR1 and CDR2 (germline): MNHNS, SASEGT. CDR3 amino acids: CASRLRGPGELFF. The CDR3, as DNA: TGTGCCAGTCGCTTGCGGGGGCCTGGGGAACTGTTTTTT.

This clonotype was recorded at least ten times. This sequence joins TRBV5-1 and TRBJ1-6; 10 bases fit TRBD1. The CDR3 has 15 residues. V shed 4 bases, J shed 7 bases, and the junction held 5 bases outside the gene matches. The germline gives CDR1 SGHRS, CDR2 YFSETQ. CDR3 sequence: CASSRDRGGNSPLHF. The DNA of the CDR3 is TGCGCCAGCAGCCGGGACAGGGGAGGCAATTCACCCCTCCACTTT. The full variable domain, in which reference TRBV5-1 and TRBJ1-6 provide the parts outside the CDR3, is KAGVTQTPRYLIKTRGQQVTLSCSPISGHRSVSWYQQTPGQGLQFLFEYFSETQRNKGNFPGRFSGRQFSNSRSEMNVSTLELGDSALYLCASSRDRGGNSPLHFGNGTRLTVT.